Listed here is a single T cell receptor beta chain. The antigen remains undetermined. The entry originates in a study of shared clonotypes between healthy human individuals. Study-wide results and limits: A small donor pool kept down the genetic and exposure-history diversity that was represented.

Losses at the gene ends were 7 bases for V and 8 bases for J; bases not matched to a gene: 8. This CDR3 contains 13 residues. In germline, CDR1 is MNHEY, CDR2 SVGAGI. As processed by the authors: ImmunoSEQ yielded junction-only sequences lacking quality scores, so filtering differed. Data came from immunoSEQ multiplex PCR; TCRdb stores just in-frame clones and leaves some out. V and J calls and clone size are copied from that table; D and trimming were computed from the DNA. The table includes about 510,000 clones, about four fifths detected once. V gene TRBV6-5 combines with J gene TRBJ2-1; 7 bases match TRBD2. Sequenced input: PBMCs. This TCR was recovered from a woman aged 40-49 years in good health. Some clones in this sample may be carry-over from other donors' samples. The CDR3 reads CASKRGSSYEQFF. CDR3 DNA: TGTGCCAGCAAGCGCGGGAGTAGCTATGAGCAGTTCTTC.